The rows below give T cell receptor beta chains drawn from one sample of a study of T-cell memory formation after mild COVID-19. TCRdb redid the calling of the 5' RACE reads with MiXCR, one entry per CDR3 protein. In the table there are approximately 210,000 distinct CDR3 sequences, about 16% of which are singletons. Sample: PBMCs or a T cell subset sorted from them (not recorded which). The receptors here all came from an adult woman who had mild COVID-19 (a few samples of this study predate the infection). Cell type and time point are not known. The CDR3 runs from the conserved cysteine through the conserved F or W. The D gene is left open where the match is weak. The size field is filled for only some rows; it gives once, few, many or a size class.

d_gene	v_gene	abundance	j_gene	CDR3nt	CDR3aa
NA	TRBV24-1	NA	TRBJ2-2	TGTGCCACCAGGGGGGGACAGCAGAACACCGGGGAGCTGTTTTTT	CATRGGQQNTGELFF
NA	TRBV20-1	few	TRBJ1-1	TGCAGTGCCCCGTGGAGTTTGGACACTGAAGCTTTCTTT	CSAPWSLDTEAFF
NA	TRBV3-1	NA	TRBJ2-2	TGTGCCAGCAGCCAAGTTACTGCAGGGACCGGGGAGCTGTTTTTT	CASSQVTAGTGELFF
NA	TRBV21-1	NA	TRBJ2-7	TGTGCCAGCAGGGAACTAGCGGGCCTACTTTCCTACGAGCAGTACTTC	CASRELAGLLSYEQYF
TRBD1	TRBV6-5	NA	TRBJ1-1	TGTGCCAGCAGTTACTCAGGGACAGGGGGCGTGGGTGAAGCTTTCTTT	CASSYSGTGGVGEAFF
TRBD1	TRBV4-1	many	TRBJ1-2	TGCGCCAGCAGCCCGCGGGACAGTAGAGGCTACACCTTC	CASSPRDSRGYTF
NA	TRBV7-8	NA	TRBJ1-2	TGTGCCAGCAGCTTAAGGACCAGTTCCTATGGCTACACCTTC	CASSLRTSSYGYTF
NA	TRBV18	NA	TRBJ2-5	TGTGCCAGCTCAACGGGGCAAGAGACCCAGTACTTC	CASSTGQETQYF
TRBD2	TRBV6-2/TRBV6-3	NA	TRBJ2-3	TGTGCCAGCAGTTACATCGGGAGGGCTAGCACAGATACGCAGTATTTT	CASSYIGRASTDTQYF
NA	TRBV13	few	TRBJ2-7	TGTGCCAGCAGCTTAGGACGGCTGAATTCCTACGAGCAGTACTTC	CASSLGRLNSYEQYF
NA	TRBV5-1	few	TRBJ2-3	TGCGCCAGTGGAAGTCTGGGACACCACACAGATACGCAGTATTTT	CASGSLGHHTDTQYF
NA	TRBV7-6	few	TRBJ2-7	TGTGCCAGCAGCTTAGCGAGGACTGGGGAGCAGTACTTC	CASSLARTGEQYF
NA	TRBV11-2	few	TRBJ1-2	TGTGCCAGCAGCTCCCCCGGGACCCTTCAAGGAGGCTACACCTTC	CASSSPGTLQGGYTF
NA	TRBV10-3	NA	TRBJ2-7	TGTGCCATCAGTGAGTCGAAGACTAAGGGCAGGCAGTACTTC	CAISESKTKGRQYF
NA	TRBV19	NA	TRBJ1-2	TGTGCCAGTAGTATCAGCCACCGAAGCCGACCCTATGGCTACACCTTC	CASSISHRSRPYGYTF
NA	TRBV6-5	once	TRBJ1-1	TGTGCCAGCAGTTACGGGGGGGGAGGTAGGACTGAAGCTTTCTTT	CASSYGGGGRTEAFF
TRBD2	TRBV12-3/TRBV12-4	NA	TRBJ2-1	TGTGCCAGCAGTGGATCGGGGGCGGGGGGCCCTCATGAGCAGTTCTTC	CASSGSGAGGPHEQFF
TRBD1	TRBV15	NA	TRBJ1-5	TGTGCCACCAGCGGACCACCAGACAGGGGAACCGTAAGCAATCAGCCCCAGCATTTT	CATSGPPDRGTVSNQPQHF
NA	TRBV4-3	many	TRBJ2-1	TGCGCCAGCAGCCAAGACGGGGGGCCCTACAATGAGCAGTTCTTC	CASSQDGGPYNEQFF
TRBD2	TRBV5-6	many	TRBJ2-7	TGTGCCAGCAGCTTGGATGGTAGCGGGGTGTCGTGGAACGAGCAGTACTTC	CASSLDGSGVSWNEQYF
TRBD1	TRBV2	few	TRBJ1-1	TGTGCCACCACGATGGGGGGGCGGACAGGTGAAGCTTTCTTT	CATTMGGRTGEAFF
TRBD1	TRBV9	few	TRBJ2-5	TGTGCCAGCAGCATACGACAGGGGGGCCTACAAGAGACCCAGTACTTC	CASSIRQGGLQETQYF
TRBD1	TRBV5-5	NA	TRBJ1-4	TGTGCCAGCACCACGTGGGAGGGGGCTAGTGAAAAACTGTTTTTT	CASTTWEGASEKLFF
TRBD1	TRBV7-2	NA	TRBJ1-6	TGTGCCAGCAGCACGGGACAGGGGTATAATTCACCCCTCCACTTT	CASSTGQGYNSPLHF
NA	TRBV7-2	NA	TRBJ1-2	TGTGCCAGCAGCTTACAGGGTTCCAACTATGGCTACACCTTC	CASSLQGSNYGYTF
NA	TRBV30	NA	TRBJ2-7	TGTGCCTGGAGTCTTTCCTACGAGCAGTACTTC	CAWSLSYEQYF
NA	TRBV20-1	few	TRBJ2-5	TGCAGTGCTAGAGCAGTGAGTGGGGACCAAGAGACCCAGTACTTC	CSARAVSGDQETQYF
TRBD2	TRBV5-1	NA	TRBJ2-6	TGCGCCAGCAGCCTTGTGGGAGGGCCTGGGGCCAACGTCCTGACTTTC	CASSLVGGPGANVLTF
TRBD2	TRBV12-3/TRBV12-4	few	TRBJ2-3	TGTGCCAGCAGGGATAGCGGGAAGACAGATACGCAGTATTTT	CASRDSGKTDTQYF
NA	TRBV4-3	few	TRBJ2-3	TGCGCCAGCAGCCAACAGGGTGCCTCAGATACGCAGTATTTT	CASSQQGASDTQYF
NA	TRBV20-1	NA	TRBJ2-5	TGCAGTGCCCCTCGGGGGACCCAAGAGACCCAGTACTTC	CSAPRGTQETQYF
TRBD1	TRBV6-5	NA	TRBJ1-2	TGTGCCAGCAGAACAGGGACAGGGAACGATGGCTACACCTTC	CASRTGTGNDGYTF
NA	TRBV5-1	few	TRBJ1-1	TGCGCCAGCAGCTCGAACCGGGCCACTGAAGCTTTCTTT	CASSSNRATEAFF
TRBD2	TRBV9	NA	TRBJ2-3	TGTGCCAGCAGCCCTATAGCGGGGGGACGCACAGATACGCAGTATTTT	CASSPIAGGRTDTQYF
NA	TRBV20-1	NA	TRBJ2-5	TGCAGTGCTAGGGGGGACAAAGAGACCCAGTACTTC	CSARGDKETQYF
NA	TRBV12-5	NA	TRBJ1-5	TGTGCTAGTGGTTTGGTACTCGGCGATCAGCCCCAGCATTTT	CASGLVLGDQPQHF
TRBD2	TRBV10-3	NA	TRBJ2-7	TGTGCCATCAGCGAAAGCGGGAGCGGTTACGAGCAGTACTTC	CAISESGSGYEQYF
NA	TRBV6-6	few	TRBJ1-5	TGTGCCAGCAGACAGGGCCAGCCCCAGCATTTT	CASRQGQPQHF
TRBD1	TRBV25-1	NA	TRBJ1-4	TGTGCCAGCAGAGACAGGGGGTTTGGAAAACTGTTTTTT	CASRDRGFGKLFF
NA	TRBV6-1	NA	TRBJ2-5	TGTGCCAGCAGGAAGGGACGGATGGTGGAGACCCAGTACTTC	CASRKGRMVETQYF
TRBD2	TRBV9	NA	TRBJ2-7	TGTGCCAGCAGCGTAGCCCCAACTAGCGCCGACTCCTACGAGCAGTACTTC	CASSVAPTSADSYEQYF
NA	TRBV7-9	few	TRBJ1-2	TGTGCCAGCAGCTTAGCGTCCAGGGACTATGGCTACACCTTC	CASSLASRDYGYTF
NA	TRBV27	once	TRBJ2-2	TGTGCCACCAGGTCGGACAGAATCACCGGGGAGCTGTTTTTT	CATRSDRITGELFF
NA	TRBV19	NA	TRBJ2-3	TGTGCCAGTAGGGGCCGCACAGATACGCAGTATTTT	CASRGRTDTQYF
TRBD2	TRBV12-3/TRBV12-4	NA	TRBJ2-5	TGTGCCAGCAGTCCTGGGACTAGCGGGGGAGAGACCCAGTACTTC	CASSPGTSGGETQYF
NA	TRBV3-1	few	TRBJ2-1	TGTGCCAGCAGCCCCCTCCGGGGCGGTGAGCAGTTCTTC	CASSPLRGGEQFF
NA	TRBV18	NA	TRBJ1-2	TGTGCCAGCTCCATTCCGGGAACGGGCTACACCTTC	CASSIPGTGYTF
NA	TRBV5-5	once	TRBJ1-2	TGTGCCAGCAGCCACCAACCGACAGGAACTAACTATGGCTACACCTTC	CASSHQPTGTNYGYTF
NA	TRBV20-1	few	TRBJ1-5	TGCAGTGCTAGAGATGGGCCTAGCAATCAGCCCCAGCATTTT	CSARDGPSNQPQHF
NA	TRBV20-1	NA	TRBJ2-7	TGCAGTGCTAGTCAGACGGCTTACGAGCAGTACTTC	CSASQTAYEQYF
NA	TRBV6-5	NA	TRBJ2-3	TGTGCCAGCAGTTCCGGCGGTAGACGAGATACGCAGTATTTT	CASSSGGRRDTQYF
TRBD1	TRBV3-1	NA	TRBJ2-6	TGTGCCAGCAGCCGTCGGACAGGAGGGGCCAACGTCCTGACTTTC	CASSRRTGGANVLTF
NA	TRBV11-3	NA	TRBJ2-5	TGTGCCAGCAGCTTTAGTTCAGGCAACCGAGAGACCCAGTACTTC	CASSFSSGNRETQYF
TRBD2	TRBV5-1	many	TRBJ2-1	TGCGCCAGTCGGAGGACTAGCGAGTACAATGAGCAGTTCTTC	CASRRTSEYNEQFF
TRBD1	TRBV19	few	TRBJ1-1	TGTGCCAGTAGCCAGACAGGGGGCACTGAAGCTTTCTTT	CASSQTGGTEAFF
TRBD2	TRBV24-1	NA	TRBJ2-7	TGTGCCACCAGTGACCGCGGGGGGCCTCCCTACGAGCAGTACTTC	CATSDRGGPPYEQYF
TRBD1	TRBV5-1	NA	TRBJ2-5	TGCGCCAGCAGCGCCAGGGGGCCGGGGGAGACCCAGTACTTC	CASSARGPGETQYF
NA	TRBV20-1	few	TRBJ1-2	TGCAGTGCTGCCCCTACACAGGGAGGCTACACCTTC	CSAAPTQGGYTF
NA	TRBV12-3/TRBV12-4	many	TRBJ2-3	TGTGCCAGCAGTTTAAATACGCAGTATTTT	CASSLNTQYF